Listed here are 28 T cell receptor beta chains from one sample, sequenced in a study of blood T cell repertoires in COVID-19. The protocol was immunoSEQ multiplex PCR, while the TCRdb copy is restricted to in-frame clones and leaves out a portion. Altogether 350,000 to 400,000 clones are present, approximately 89% being singletons, with the ten largest covering approximately 1.8%. Sequenced input: PBMCs or T cells enriched from blood (not recorded which). The receptor source for this set is a man aged 35-49 years in a cohort exposed to, infected with or recovered from COVID-19 (not recorded which).

V and J are TRBV7-8 and TRBJ2-3, with 8 positions matching TRBD2. Germline CDR1 is SGHVS and CDR2 is FQNEAQ. The CDR3 covers 17 residues. The junction had 9 bases not matched to a gene; V was cut back by 2 bases and J by 2 bases. The CDR3 region has the DNA TGTGCCAGCAGCTTAAATTTAGTAGCGGGGCCCACAGATACGCAGTATTTT. Its translation: CASSLNLVAGPTDTQYF.

The J gene is TRBJ1-4, the V gene TRBV7-9; possible D gene TRBD1, 5 bases. The germline gives CDR1 SEHNR, CDR2 FQNEAQ (reference sequence). V shed 6 bases and J shed 8 bases, with 13 bases lying between them. This CDR3 is built from 13 residues. CDR3 protein: CASSRVGREKLFF. The CDR3 nucleotides read TGTGCCAGCAGTAGGGTGGGGCGGGAAAAACTGTTTTTT.

This clone showed up just once. This sequence joins TRBV9 and TRBJ2-1; D is perhaps TRBD2 (5 bases). V was cut by 2 bases and J by 8 bases, with 17 bases left in between. The CDR3 is 15 amino acids. Germline CDR1 reads SGDLS; CDR2 reads YYNGEE. CDR3 in amino acids: CASSVKLGPYDEQFF. The CDR3 DNA follows: TGTGCCAGCAGCGTCAAACTAGGCCCATACGATGAGCAGTTCTTC.

This CDR3 reads CASSLAGSPHEQYF. The DNA for the CDR3 is TGCGCCAGCAGCTTAGCGGGATCTCCCCACGAGCAGTACTTC. The chain joins TRBV5-1 to TRBJ2-7; 7 nucleotides agree with TRBD2. Germline V gene data show CDR1 as SGHRS and CDR2 as YFSETQ. V was pared by 2 bases and J by 5 bases, with 7 bases of the junction left unmatched. The CDR3 sequence is 14 residues long.

V is TRBV28 and J is TRBJ1-5; 8 bases are a match to TRBD1. Unmatched junction bases numbered 10, after V lost 5 bases and J lost 1 base. Looked up from germline, CDR1 is MDHEN and CDR2 is SYDVKM. This CDR3 has 17 amino acids. This chain's CDR3 is CASSPPNRGYSNQPQHF. CDR3 bases: TGTGCCAGCAGTCCACCCAACAGGGGGTACAGCAATCAGCCCCAGCATTTT. The complete variable domain, with remaining parts taken from reference TRBV28 and TRBJ1-5, reads DVKVTQSSRYLVKRTGEKVFLECVQDMDHENMFWYRQDPGLGLRLIYFSYDVKMKEKGDIPEGYSVSREKKERFSLILESASTNQTSMYLCASSPPNRGYSNQPQHFGDGTRLSIL.

The chain links TRBV7-3 to TRBJ2-7; 7 bases are shared with TRBD2. This CDR3 spans 15 amino acids. From germline, CDR1 is SGHTA and CDR2 FQGTGA. The trim removed 5 bases at V and 5 bases at J, leaving 12 bases unmatched. DNA of the CDR3: TGTGCCAGCAGCCCCGATGGCGGGAGAGCGAACGAGCAGTACTTC. Translated: CASSPDGGRANEQYF.

This chain links TRBV11-2 with TRBJ2-1; D is uncertain. Germline V gene lookup returns CDR1 SGHAT and CDR2 FQNNGV. V gave up 0 bases and J gave up 12 bases, with 3 bases separating them. CDR3 length: 10 amino acids. In nucleotides, the CDR3 is TGTGCCAGCAGCTTAGACCTGCAGTTCTTC. Translation: CASSLDLQFF. Supplemented by reference TRBV11-2 and TRBJ2-1, the full variable domain reads EAGVAQSPRYKIIEKRQSVAFWCNPISGHATLYWYQQILGQGPKLLIQFQNNGVVDDSQLPKDRFSAERLKGVDSTLKIQPAKLEDSAVYLCASSLDLQFFGPGTRLTVL.

V and J are TRBV27 and TRBJ2-1; TRBD1 agrees at 10 bases. With V trimmed by 6 bases and J by 6 bases, 8 bases remained unmatched. There are 15 residues in the CDR3. Germline CDR1 and CDR2: MNHEY and SMNVEV (reference sequence). This CDR3 reads CASSSGTGAPNEQFF. CDR3 in DNA: TGTGCCAGCAGCTCCGGGACAGGGGCCCCCAATGAGCAGTTCTTC.

V usage is TRBV5-1 and J usage is TRBJ2-4, with 9 nucleotides matching TRBD2. The CDR3 sequence is 15 residues long. Germline CDR1 and CDR2: SGHRS and YFSETQ. The V segment lost 0 bases and the J segment 7 bases; nucleotides outside the gene matches: 5. The chain's CDR3 is CASSLASGTPNIQYF. As DNA, the CDR3 is TGCGCCAGCAGCTTGGCTAGCGGGACTCCTAACATTCAGTACTTC.

The chain is built from TRBV7-8 and TRBJ2-7, with TRBD2 identical over 8 bases. The germline V gene encodes CDR1 SGHVS and CDR2 FQNEAQ. There are 14 residues in the CDR3. Unmatched junction bases numbered 10, after V lost 8 bases and J lost 4 bases. The CDR3 coding sequence is TGTGCCAGCTCCAGGGCGGGCGGGGGGTACGAGCAGTACTTC. Its translation is CASSRAGGGYEQYF.

The V and J genes are TRBV5-1 and TRBJ2-6; D uncertain. With 2 bases removed from V and 0 bases from J, the gap between germline ends came to 6 bases. The CDR3 sequence is 15 residues long. CDR1 SGHRS and CDR2 YFSETQ come from the germline V gene. The CDR3 coding sequence is TGCGCCAGCAGCTTCGGTAACTCTGGGGCCAACGTCCTGACTTTC. This codes for CASSFGNSGANVLTF.

V and J are TRBV30 and TRBJ2-3; 8 positions agree with TRBD2. The CDR3 has 14 amino acids. V was clipped by 4 bases and J by 2 bases; unmatched bases: 5. Germline V CDR1 and CDR2: GTSNPN, SVGIG (reference sequence). CDR3 residues: CAWNVAGPTDTQYF. The CDR3 bases are TGTGCCTGGAATGTAGCGGGGCCCACAGATACGCAGTATTTT.

The chain uses TRBV6-1 and TRBJ2-2, with 8 positions matching TRBD2. From germline, CDR1 is MNHNS and CDR2 SASEGT. With V trimmed by 1 base and J by 6 bases, 10 bases remained unmatched. The CDR3 is made up of 17 amino acids. As DNA, the CDR3 is TGTGCCAGCAGTGAAGGGGGTCGGGGGGGGCGAGCCGGGGAGCTGTTTTTT. Protein: CASSEGGRGGRAGELFF.

The chain joins TRBV18 to TRBJ1-2; maybe TRBD1 (6 bases). The length of the CDR3 is 15 residues. Trimming took off 4 bases at V and 10 bases at J, with 22 bases between the two ends. Germline CDR1 reads KGHSH; CDR2 reads LQKENI. CDR3 nucleotide sequence: TGTGCCAGCTCACGTGACGCAGGGGAAATAGGCGACTACACCTTC. Its protein product is CASSRDAGEIGDYTF.

The V gene is TRBV9, the J gene TRBJ2-3; 9 bases align to TRBD2. Trimming cost V 4 bases and J 1 base; bases outside gene matches: 7. Per germline, CDR1 SGDLS and CDR2 YYNGEE. The CDR3 sequence is 16 residues long. The CDR3 is CASSLLAGSRTDTQYF. The CDR3 DNA reads TGTGCCAGCAGCCTTCTAGCGGGATCCCGCACAGATACGCAGTATTTT.

The chain combines TRBV11-1 with TRBJ1-4; D is unresolved. The CDR3 is made up of 15 amino acids. Germline loops: CDR1 SGHAT, CDR2 FQDESV (reference sequence). Between the trimmed V and J ends, which lost 5 bases and 8 bases, there was a span of 18 bases. CDR3 DNA sequence: TGTGCCAGCAGCACCAAACAAGTCGGGAGCGAAAAACTGTTTTTT. Translated: CASSTKQVGSEKLFF.

The chain links TRBV5-1 to TRBJ2-3; 11 bases are a match to TRBD2. Germline lookup yields CDR1 SGHRS and CDR2 YFSETQ. CDR3 length: 15 residues. Trimming at V came to 4 bases and at J to 6 bases, leaving 7 bases not matched to a gene. CDR3 loop: CASSTTSGSADTQYF. The DNA of the CDR3 is TGCGCCAGCAGCACCACTAGCGGGAGTGCGGATACGCAGTATTTT.

The chain links TRBV6-1 to TRBJ1-1; 8 nucleotides line up with TRBD1. The germline gives CDR1 MNHNS, CDR2 SASEGT. The CDR3 covers 15 residues. V gave up 3 bases and J gave up 4 bases; unmatched junction bases: 7. DNA for the CDR3: TGTGCCAGCAGTGATCGAAACACAGGGGGCACTGAAGCTTTCTTT. This gives the protein CASSDRNTGGTEAFF.

This clone was observed a single time. The chain uses TRBV18 and TRBJ2-5; TRBD1 agrees at 8 bases. V lost 5 bases and J lost 0; bases outside the gene matches: 5. CDR1 is KGHSH and CDR2 is LQKENI in the germline V gene. CDR3 length: 15 amino acids. The CDR3 region is CASSSGQGYQETQYF. The CDR3 region has the DNA TGTGCCAGCTCATCCGGACAGGGATACCAAGAGACCCAGTACTTC.

The chain uses TRBV14 and TRBJ2-7; TRBD1 matches at 9 bases. Losses at the gene ends were 4 bases for V and 2 bases for J; bases not matched to a gene: 6. The CDR3 extends over 15 amino acids. CDR1 and CDR2 (germline): SGHDN, FVKESK. For the CDR3, the DNA is TGTGCCAGCAGCCTAGGGACAGGGTCCACCTACGAGCAGTACTTC. Residues: CASSLGTGSTYEQYF.

CDR3: CAWSRTANYGYTF. In DNA, the CDR3 is TGTGCCTGGAGTCGGACAGCTAACTATGGCTACACCTTC. This rearrangement joins TRBV30 to TRBJ1-2, with a weak D call TRBD1 (6 bases). V was shortened by 2 bases and J by 0 bases, with 7 bases between the two germline ends. Per germline, CDR1 GTSNPN and CDR2 SVGIG (reference sequence). This CDR3 spans 13 amino acids.

J is TRBJ2-6 and V is TRBV6-4; D perhaps matches TRBD2 (8 bases). Per the germline V gene, CDR1 is MRHNA and CDR2 is SNTAGT. The CDR3 consists of 18 residues. Trimming cost V 6 bases and J 0 bases, with 18 bases left between them. This CDR3 is CASSPLTGTSSGANVLTF. CDR3 DNA: TGTGCCAGCAGCCCTCTGACAGGGACTAGCTCTGGGGCCAACGTCCTGACTTTC.

The V and J genes are TRBV19 and TRBJ2-7; the match to TRBD1 covers 7 bases. There are 15 residues in the CDR3. V shed 4 bases and J 4 bases; nucleotides not matched to a gene: 10. Germline V CDR1 and CDR2: LNHDA, SQIVND (reference sequence). This chain's CDR3 is CASSTLTGSDYEQYF. The CDR3 bases are TGTGCCAGTAGTACCCTGACAGGGTCGGATTACGAGCAGTACTTC.

The chain links TRBV11-2 to TRBJ1-1; 8 bases map to TRBD1. The CDR3 spans 15 residues. The V gene's germline CDR1 is SGHAT and CDR2 FQNNGV. The V and J ends lost 3 bases and 4 bases, in that order; junction bases with no gene match: 7. Here the CDR3 DNA reads TGTGCCAGCAGCTTCCGGTCAGGGGGCATCACTGAAGCTTTCTTT. Encoded protein: CASSFRSGGITEAFF.

This chain uses TRBV4-1 with TRBJ2-7, with 14 bases matching TRBD2. Germline V gene data show CDR1 as MGHRA and CDR2 as YSYEKL. V lost 4 bases to trimming and J lost 1 base; unmatched junction nucleotides: 6. This CDR3 contains 17 residues. CDR3 in amino acids: CASSRGLAGVLSYEQYF. The CDR3 region has the DNA TGCGCCAGCAGCCGGGGACTAGCGGGAGTCTTGTCCTACGAGCAGTACTTC.

The chain links TRBV6-1 to TRBJ2-7; TRBD2 aligns across 7 bases. The CDR3 totals 15 residues. J lost 7 bases, V lost 2 bases, and 11 bases had no gene match. The germline gives CDR1 MNHNS, CDR2 SASEGT. CDR3 DNA: TGTGCCAGCAGTGAACCCTCGCAGGGAGGGAATGAGCAGTACTTC. Protein: CASSEPSQGGNEQYF.

This clone was observed a single time. The chain links TRBV10-3 to TRBJ1-4; 10 bases map to TRBD1. CDR3 length: 14 amino acids. Germline assignment: CDR1 ENHRY and CDR2 SYGVKD. Trimming removed 3 bases from V and 7 bases from J; junction bases left unmatched: 2. In DNA, the CDR3 is TGTGCCATCAGTGAAAGGGACAGGGGTGAAAAACTGTTTTTT. Protein product: CAISERDRGEKLFF.

The chain is built from TRBV10-3 and TRBJ2-7, with 7 nucleotides matching TRBD1. Per the germline V gene, CDR1 is ENHRY and CDR2 is SYGVKD. The length of the CDR3 is 14 residues. Trimming removed 4 bases from V and 2 bases from J; junction bases left unmatched: 5. The CDR3 coding sequence is TGTGCCATCAGTGTAGGGACAGCCACCTACGAGCAGTACTTC. Amino acids: CAISVGTATYEQYF.